The clone carrying this TCR beta chain turned up a few times. Per the authors' pipeline: Quantification of nucleated cells was approximated via reference gene primer amplification. The protocol was immunoSEQ multiplex PCR, while the TCRdb copy is restricted to in-frame clones and leaves out a portion. V and J calls plus clone size are reproduced from that table; the DNA served to infer D and trimming. The sample yields about 280,000 clones, around 91% seen once. This record comes from a study of blood T cell repertoires in COVID-19. Looking at the study overall: The study drew acute and convalescent COVID-19 samples from the United States, Italy and Spain. T cells, B-cell-depleted T cells, or PBMCs provided the cDNA or gDNA that served as material.

Germline assignment: CDR1 LGHDT and CDR2 YNNKEL (reference sequence). The CDR3 is 15 amino acids. The V segment lost 2 bases and the J segment 2 bases; nucleotides outside the gene matches: 4. Sequenced material: PBMCs or T cells enriched from blood (not recorded which). This clonotype originated in a woman between 18 and 29 years old with acute COVID-19. The chain combines TRBV3-1 (or the pseudogene TRBV3-2) with TRBJ1-2; TRBD1 matches at 8 bases. CDR3: CASSQRDRPNYGYTF. In nucleotides, the CDR3 is TGTGCCAGCAGCCAACGGGACAGGCCAAACTATGGCTACACCTTC.